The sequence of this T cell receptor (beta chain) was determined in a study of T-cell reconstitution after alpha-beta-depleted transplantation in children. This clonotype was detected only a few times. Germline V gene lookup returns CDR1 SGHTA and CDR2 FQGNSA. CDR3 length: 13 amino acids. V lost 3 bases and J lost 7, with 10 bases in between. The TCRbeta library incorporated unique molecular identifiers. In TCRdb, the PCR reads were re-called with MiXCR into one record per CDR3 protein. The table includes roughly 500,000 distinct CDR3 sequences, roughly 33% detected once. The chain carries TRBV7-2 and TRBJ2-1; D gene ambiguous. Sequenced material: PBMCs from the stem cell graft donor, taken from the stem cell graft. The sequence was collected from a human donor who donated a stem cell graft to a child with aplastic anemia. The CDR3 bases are TGTGCCAGCAGCTTCAGCGCCAGGAATGAGCAGTTCTTC. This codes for CASSFSARNEQFF.